These 11 T cell receptor beta chains share one sample of origin, sequenced in a study of cytomegalovirus exposure and HLA in healthy donors. PCR employed 60 Vbeta and 13 Jbeta primers. Sequencing used immunoSEQ multiplex PCR; TCRdb keeps in-frame clones, though not all of them. Among under 250,000 clones listed, approximately 82% were seen once. The specimen was PBMCs. The receptors were gathered from a male donor in good health and CMV-seronegative.

The rearrangement joins TRBV5-4 to TRBJ2-2; 10 nucleotides agree with TRBD2. The CDR3 runs to 15 residues. V shed 4 bases, J shed 6 bases, and the junction held 6 bases outside the gene matches. Per germline, CDR1 SGHNT and CDR2 YYREEE (reference sequence). Here the CDR3 DNA reads TGTGCCAGCAGCGGGGGGACTAGCGTCGCCGGGGAGCTGTTTTTT. Residues: CASSGGTSVAGELFF.

This clone showed up just a few times. This chain uses TRBV2 with TRBJ2-3, with D perhaps matching TRBD2 (6 bases). V lost 9 bases to trimming and J lost 6 bases, with 16 bases between them. Germline V CDR1 and CDR2: SNHLY, FYNNEI. This CDR3 contains 13 residues. CDR3 nucleotide sequence: TGTGCCAGGTTCCGGGAGTTCACGGATACGCAGTATTTT. Its translation: CARFREFTDTQYF.

The V gene is TRBV6-1, the J gene TRBJ1-3; 8 nucleotides agree with TRBD1. Trimming cost V 8 bases and J 4 bases; bases outside gene matches: 10. Germline values: CDR1 MNHNS, CDR2 SASEGT. This CDR3 region has 15 residues. The CDR3 DNA reads TGTGCCAGCGGTCGACAGGGGCCGGGCGGAAACACCATATATTTT. Translation gives CASGRQGPGGNTIYF.

This chain uses TRBV11-2 with TRBJ1-1; D remains unclear. In germline, CDR1 is SGHAT, CDR2 FQNNGV. V lost 1 base and J 8 bases, leaving 5 bases between the germline ends. CDR3 length equals 11 residues. Here the CDR3 reads CASSLVLEAFF. The CDR3 bases are TGTGCCAGCAGCTTAGTTCTCGAAGCTTTCTTT. The complete variable domain, with remaining parts taken from reference TRBV11-2 and TRBJ1-1, reads EAGVAQSPRYKIIEKRQSVAFWCNPISGHATLYWYQQILGQGPKLLIQFQNNGVVDDSQLPKDRFSAERLKGVDSTLKIQPAKLEDSAVYLCASSLVLEAFFGQGTRLTVV.

The chain couples TRBV6-1 to TRBJ2-5; 16 bases map to TRBD2. This CDR3 is built from 16 residues. CDR1 is MNHNS and CDR2 is SASEGT in the germline V gene. V lost 4 bases, J lost 5 bases, and 4 bases stayed unmatched. The CDR3 bases are TGTGCCAGCAGTGCGGGACTAGCGGGAGGGACGGAGACCCAGTACTTC. Its translation: CASSAGLAGGTETQYF.

This sequence joins TRBV27 and TRBJ2-5; 10 nucleotides agree with TRBD2. This CDR3 has 16 amino acids. Germline V gene lookup returns CDR1 MNHEY and CDR2 SMNVEV (reference sequence). With 6 bases clipped from V and 0 bases from J, the junction kept 7 bases outside the gene matches. Written as DNA, the CDR3 is TGTGCCAGCAGGGGCTTTCTAGCGGGGGACCAAGAGACCCAGTACTTC. The encoded protein is CASRGFLAGDQETQYF.

This clone occurred a few times. V is TRBV7-9 and J is TRBJ1-3; D is ambiguous. V lost 7 bases and J lost 4, with 11 bases in between. The CDR3 covers 13 residues. Looked up from germline, CDR1 is SEHNR and CDR2 is FQNEAQ (reference sequence). The CDR3 protein is CASTPLEGNTIYF. The CDR3 bases are TGTGCCAGCACCCCCCTGGAGGGAAACACCATATATTTT.

J is TRBJ2-2 and V is TRBV2; 9 bases agree with TRBD2. The trim removed 6 bases at V and 4 bases at J, leaving 6 bases unmatched. CDR3 length equals 15 residues. Per germline, CDR1 SNHLY and CDR2 FYNNEI. The DNA for the CDR3 is TGTGCCAGCAGCGTAGCGGGAGAACGCACCGGGGAGCTGTTTTTT. Translated: CASSVAGERTGELFF.

The chain links TRBV28 to TRBJ1-5; 8 nucleotides align to TRBD1. V was clipped by 4 bases and J by 6 bases; unmatched bases: 5. Per germline, CDR1 MDHEN and CDR2 SYDVKM. The CDR3 has 14 residues. The CDR3 DNA is TGTGCCAGCAGTTCCGACAGGGGATTTCAGCCCCAGCATTTT. Encoded protein: CASSSDRGFQPQHF.

The chain has TRBV7-2 and TRBJ2-6; 7 bases are a match to TRBD1. This CDR3 comprises 18 residues. After removal of 7 bases from V and 3 bases from J, the junction contained 15 bases not matched to a gene. CDR1 is SGHTA, CDR2 FQGNSA, per germline. In DNA, the CDR3 is TGTGCCAGCACTGTTTCGACAGGGTCGACCTTTGGGGCCAACGTCCTGACTTTC. Translated: CASTVSTGSTFGANVLTF.

The chain carries TRBV6-5 and TRBJ1-3, with unresolved D. V lost 0 bases and J lost 0, with 9 bases in between. The CDR3 length is 16 residues. Germline CDR1 reads MNHEY; CDR2 reads SVGAGI. The CDR3 region is CASSYSSVPSGNTIYF. The DNA for the CDR3 is TGTGCCAGCAGTTACTCGAGCGTTCCCTCTGGAAACACCATATATTTT.